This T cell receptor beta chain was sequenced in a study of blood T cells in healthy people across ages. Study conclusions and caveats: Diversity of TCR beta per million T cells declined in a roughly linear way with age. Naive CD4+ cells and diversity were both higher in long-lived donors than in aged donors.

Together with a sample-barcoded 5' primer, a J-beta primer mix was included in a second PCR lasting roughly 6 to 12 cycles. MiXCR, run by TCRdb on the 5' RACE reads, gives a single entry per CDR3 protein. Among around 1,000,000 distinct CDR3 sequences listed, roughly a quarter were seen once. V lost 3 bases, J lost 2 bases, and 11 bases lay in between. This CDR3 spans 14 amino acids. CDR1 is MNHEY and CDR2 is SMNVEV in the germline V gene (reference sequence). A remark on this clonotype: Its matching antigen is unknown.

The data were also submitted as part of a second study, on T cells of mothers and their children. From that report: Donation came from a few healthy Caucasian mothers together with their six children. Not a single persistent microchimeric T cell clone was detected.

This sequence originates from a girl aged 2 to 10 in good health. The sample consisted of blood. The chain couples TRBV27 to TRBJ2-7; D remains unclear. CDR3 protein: CASSLIPRTYEQYF. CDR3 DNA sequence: TGTGCCAGCAGTTTGATCCCCAGGACCTACGAGCAGTACTTC.